One sample yielded the 32 T cell receptor beta chains listed below, sequenced in a study of T cells in Graves' hyperthyroidism and ophthalmopathy. The source material, RNA transcripts, was used to amplify TCR beta CDR3 regions. In the first-round RT-PCR of the TCR CDR3, the HTBI primer set was used. TCRdb analysed the multiplex PCR reads with MiXCR anew, one entry per CDR3 protein. The sample includes approximately 410,000 distinct CDR3 sequences, 12% to 15% of them seen just once. Sequencing used blood. The origin of the receptors is a woman younger than 35 with Graves' hyperthyroidism.

This clonotype was picked up many times. This sequence joins TRBV29-1 and TRBJ2-7; no clear D. This CDR3 is built from 11 residues. CDR1 and CDR2 (germline): SQVTM, ANQGSEA. Trimming took 4 bases from V and 0 from J, leaving 4 bases between them. The CDR3 nucleotides read TGCAGCGTTGCAGACTCCTACGAGCAGTACTTC. This translates into CSVADSYEQYF.

The CDR3 DNA reads as TGTGCCAGCAGTTACGAGCTAGCCGATGAGCAGTTCTTC. It encodes CASSYELADEQFF. V gene TRBV6-2 or TRBV6-3 combines with J gene TRBJ2-1; possible D gene TRBD2, 5 bases. The CDR3 has 13 residues. Trimming took 2 bases from V and 8 from J, leaving 10 bases between them. Germline CDR1 and CDR2: MNHEY and SVGEGT.

This clonotype was observed many times. The rearrangement links TRBV6-2 or TRBV6-3 to TRBJ1-2; TRBD1 agrees at 7 bases. V shed 6 bases and J 3 bases; nucleotides not matched to a gene: 7. Germline V gene data show CDR1 as MNHEY and CDR2 as SVGEGT. The CDR3 has 14 amino acids. The CDR3 DNA follows: TGTGCCAGCAGGCCTACAGGGGTACACTATGGCTACACCTTC. It specifies CASRPTGVHYGYTF.

To note about this clonotype: A much larger clone differs by one base, so this may be a read error. The rearrangement joins TRBV20-1 to TRBJ2-1; D is perhaps TRBD2 (5 bases). Germline V lookup: CDR1 DFQATT, CDR2 SNEGSKA (reference sequence). This CDR3 is built from 16 residues. The CDR3: CSARVRAGGSHNEQFF. The CDR3 DNA reads TGCAGTGCTAGAGTTCGGGCGGGTGGCTCCCACAATGAGCAGTTCTTC.

Ten or more counts support this clonotype. The genes are TRBV6-1 and TRBJ2-3; TRBD1 aligns across 10 bases. The CDR3 is 16 residues long. CDR1 and CDR2 (germline): MNHNS, SASEGT. J was trimmed by 1 base and V by 1 base; bases with no gene match: 2. CDR3 coding DNA: TGTGCCAGCAGTGAAGGAGGGACAGGGGGCACAGATACGCAGTATTTT. It encodes CASSEGGTGGTDTQYF.

The chain combines TRBV3-1 with TRBJ2-5; the D is unclear. V gave up 0 bases and J gave up 0 bases, with 17 bases separating them. The germline gives CDR1 LGHDT, CDR2 YNNKEL (reference sequence). The CDR3 covers 18 residues. The CDR3 DNA follows: TGTGCCAGCAGCCAAGAAATAGCAGACACGCCGTACCAAGAGACCCAGTACTTC. Translating gives CASSQEIADTPYQETQYF.

This clonotype showed up many times. The J gene is TRBJ2-7, the V gene TRBV28, with D uncertain. CDR3 length: 14 residues. Per germline, CDR1 MDHEN and CDR2 SYDVKM. The V gene lost 2 bases and the J gene lost 0 bases, with 8 bases spanning the gap. The CDR3 reads CASSLGRSSYEQYF. In DNA form, the CDR3 reads TGTGCCAGCAGTTTAGGGCGGAGCTCCTACGAGCAGTACTTC. Variable domain in full (rest from reference TRBV28 and TRBJ2-7): DVKVTQSSRYLVKRTGEKVFLECVQDMDHENMFWYRQDPGLGLRLIYFSYDVKMKEKGDIPEGYSVSREKKERFSLILESASTNQTSMYLCASSLGRSSYEQYFGPGTRLTVT.

This clonotype was found a few times. A much larger clone differs by one base, so this may be a read error. The chain recombines TRBV6-2 or TRBV6-3 with TRBJ2-7, with D perhaps TRBD1 (5 bases). This CDR3 comprises 14 residues. Germline values: CDR1 MNHEY, CDR2 SVGEGT. CDR3 DNA sequence: TGTGCCAGCAGTTACTCGACAGCTTCGGACGAGCAGCACTTC. Translated: CASSYSTASDEQHF.

This clonotype has a count of ten or more. V gene TRBV6-1 combines with J gene TRBJ2-1, with 7 bases fitting TRBD1. The CDR3 has 10 amino acids. J gave up 13 bases and V 7 bases, and 4 bases lay outside the gene matches. Per the germline V gene, CDR1 is MNHNS and CDR2 is SASEGT. CDR3 sequence reads: CASIGTDQFF. CDR3 coding DNA: TGTGCCAGCATTGGGACAGACCAGTTCTTC.

This clonotype was recorded at least ten times. V is TRBV5-1 and J is TRBJ1-3; D is perhaps TRBD1 (5 bases). The CDR3 runs 15 residues. The germline gives CDR1 SGHRS, CDR2 YFSETQ. Trimming shortened V by 2 bases and J by 0 bases, and 9 bases separated the two germline ends. This CDR3 is CASSLGANSGNTIYF. In DNA form, the CDR3 reads TGCGCCAGCAGCTTAGGGGCGAACTCTGGAAACACCATATATTTT.

There are many counts of this clonotype. The chain recombines TRBV6-1 with TRBJ2-1; 9 bases align to TRBD2. The CDR3 has 16 residues. Trimming at V came to 6 bases and at J to 7 bases, leaving 13 bases not matched to a gene. From germline, CDR1 is MNHNS and CDR2 SASEGT. This CDR3 reads CASRSNSGRWGNEQFF. The CDR3 DNA is TGTGCCAGCAGGTCAAATAGCGGGAGATGGGGGAATGAGCAGTTCTTC.

This clonotype was recorded at least ten times. The chain is built from TRBV3-1 and TRBJ2-7; no firm D call. In germline, CDR1 is LGHDT, CDR2 YNNKEL (reference sequence). The CDR3 runs 12 residues. V lost 6 bases to trimming and J lost 5 bases, with 11 bases between them. Here the CDR3 reads CASSWAGNEQYF. The DNA of the CDR3 is TGTGCCAGCAGTTGGGCCGGCAACGAGCAGTACTTC.

This clonotype was counted ten times or more. This chain links TRBV6-1 with TRBJ1-6; TRBD1 might be the D (5 bases). The CDR3 contains 17 residues. Trimming left V 1 base short and J 4 bases short, with 14 bases between. Germline V gene sequence: CDR1 MNHNS, CDR2 SASEGT. In DNA form, the CDR3 reads TGTGCCAGCAGTGAAGGGAAGTCGGGACTTTATAATTCACCCCTCCACTTT. Amino acids: CASSEGKSGLYNSPLHF.

At least ten counts were recorded for this clonotype. This chain joins TRBV2 and TRBJ1-1; D remains unclear. Trimming removed 3 bases at V and 7 bases at J, with 6 bases between. Germline CDR1 SNHLY, CDR2 FYNNEI. The CDR3 extends over 11 amino acids. This CDR3 is CASSDGDEAFF. The CDR3 region has the DNA TGTGCCAGCAGTGACGGAGATGAAGCTTTCTTT.

This clonotype appeared many times. V gene TRBV6-1 combines with J gene TRBJ1-1; tentatively, D is TRBD1 (5 bases). Trimming shortened V by 0 bases and J by 4 bases, and 6 bases separated the two germline ends. CDR1 MNHNS and CDR2 SASEGT come from the germline V gene. The CDR3 runs 13 residues. CDR3 sequence (DNA): TGTGCCAGCAGTGAAGCAGGGACCACTGAAGCTTTCTTT. Translated, it gives CASSEAGTTEAFF.

This clonotype was found many times. The rearrangement links TRBV5-4 to TRBJ1-3, with TRBD1 as a possible D gene (6 bases). V lost 3 bases and J 0 bases, leaving 13 bases between the germline ends. Germline CDR1 and CDR2: SGHNT and YYREEE (reference sequence). The CDR3 totals 16 residues. The CDR3 coding sequence is TGTGCCAGCAGCTCAGGGGCCCCGAGCTCTGGAAACACCATATATTTT. Protein: CASSSGAPSSGNTIYF.

This clonotype was observed many times. The chain carries TRBV30 and TRBJ1-1; D gene unclear. The germline V gene encodes CDR1 GTSNPN and CDR2 SVGIG (reference sequence). Trimming pared 4 bases from V and 4 bases from J, leaving 10 bases between. The CDR3 sequence is 12 residues long. CDR3: CAWNPGGTEAFF. CDR3 nucleotide sequence: TGTGCCTGGAACCCGGGAGGCACTGAAGCTTTCTTT.

The gene calls are TRBV2 and TRBJ1-5, with D unresolved. The CDR3 runs 15 residues. From germline, CDR1 is SNHLY and CDR2 FYNNEI. V shed 6 bases and J shed 3 bases, with 15 bases lying between them. CDR3 sequence reads: CASSEDGTFNQPQHF. The CDR3 nucleotides are TGTGCCAGCAGCGAGGACGGAACATTCAATCAGCCCCAGCATTTT.

The rearrangement uses TRBV29-1 and TRBJ2-2; D unresolved. The CDR3 extends over 11 amino acids. Germline V lookup: CDR1 SQVTM, CDR2 ANQGSEA. The CDR3: CTGLNTGELFF. Written as DNA, the CDR3 is TGCACCGGATTAAACACCGGGGAGCTGTTTTTT.

The sample holds a few counts of this clonotype. The chain employs TRBV29-1 and TRBJ2-2, with a weak D call TRBD2 (6 bases). The V gene's germline CDR1 is SQVTM and CDR2 ANQGSEA. There are 15 residues in the CDR3. Trimming cost V 4 bases and J 0 bases, with 12 bases left between them. CDR3 sequence (DNA): TGCAGCGTTGGTTCAGCGGGTTCGAACACCGGGGAGCTGTTTTTT. This translates into CSVGSAGSNTGELFF.

The J gene is TRBJ2-1, the V gene TRBV20-1; D is ambiguous. CDR3 length: 14 amino acids. Trimming removed 5 bases at V and 0 bases at J, with 11 bases between. Germline CDR1 and CDR2: DFQATT and SNEGSKA (reference sequence). CDR3 nucleotide sequence: TGCAGTGCTCTAGAACCCAGCTCCTACAATGAGCAGTTCTTC. Translation: CSALEPSSYNEQFF.

The J gene is TRBJ2-1, the V gene TRBV10-3, with 10 bases matching TRBD2. Trimming at V came to 6 bases and at J to 9 bases, leaving 5 bases not matched to a gene. This CDR3 has 13 residues. CDR1 is ENHRY, CDR2 SYGVKD, per germline. The DNA of the CDR3 is TGTGCCATCAGCGGACTAGCGGAAACTGAGCAGTTCTTC. It is translated as CAISGLAETEQFF.

The CDR3 loop is CSAQERGRTSYEQYF. For the CDR3, the DNA is TGCAGTGCACAGGAGAGGGGGCGGACCTCCTACGAGCAGTACTTC. The J gene is TRBJ2-7, the V gene TRBV20-1, with 7 nucleotides matching TRBD1. Trimming at V came to 6 bases and at J to 0 bases, leaving 11 bases not matched to a gene. Germline-derived CDR1 and CDR2 are DFQATT and SNEGSKA (reference sequence). The CDR3 length is 15 residues.

Many counts were recorded for this clonotype. This sequence joins TRBV28 and TRBJ2-7; D gene unclear. CDR3 size: 13 residues. V was pared by 1 base and J by 4 bases, with 8 bases between. The V gene's germline CDR1 is MDHEN and CDR2 SYDVKM. The CDR3 loop is CASSLFRLYEQYF. The CDR3 bases are TGTGCCAGCAGTTTATTTCGGTTGTACGAGCAGTACTTC.

This clonotype was observed many times. The V and J genes are TRBV3-1 and TRBJ2-7, with 10 bases aligning to TRBD2. The trim removed 8 bases at V and 0 bases at J, leaving 4 bases unmatched. Germline CDR1 LGHDT, CDR2 YNNKEL (reference sequence). The CDR3 is made up of 14 amino acids. The CDR3 DNA reads as TGTGCCAGCTCACGGACTAGCGGCTCCTACGAGCAGTACTTC. Translated, it gives CASSRTSGSYEQYF.

This clonotype was seen many times. The chain couples TRBV6-6 to TRBJ1-1; D possibly corresponds to TRBD1 (5 bases). The CDR3 is 16 residues long. Germline loops: CDR1 MNHNY, CDR2 SVGAGI (reference sequence). The germline V and J ends were trimmed by 0 bases and 8 bases, with 19 bases remaining between them. For the CDR3, the DNA is TGTGCCAGCAGTTACTCGAGTTCACAGGCATGGGAGGAAGCTTTCTTT. Amino acid sequence: CASSYSSSQAWEEAFF.

This clonotype was seen many times. The V gene is TRBV27, the J gene TRBJ1-6; D is unresolved. The CDR3 is 15 amino acids. The V end lost 4 bases, the J end lost 9 bases, and 16 bases lay between the germline ends. Germline CDR1 MNHEY, CDR2 SMNVEV (reference sequence). The CDR3 DNA sequence: TGTGCCAGCAGTTCAAGGCTGGGGAGGTCTTCACCCCTCCACTTT. Residues: CASSSRLGRSSPLHF.

The chain has TRBV6-6 and TRBJ2-2; D is unclear. The CDR3 sequence is 13 residues long. The germline CDR1 and CDR2 sequences are MNHNY and SVGAGI (reference sequence). V lost 2 bases to trimming and J lost 6 bases, with 7 bases between them. The CDR3 here is CASSYKLAGELFF. The DNA of the CDR3 is TGTGCCAGCAGTTACAAGCTAGCCGGGGAGCTGTTTTTT.

This clonotype was seen repeatedly, ten times or more. The chain employs TRBV6-1 and TRBJ1-1; 8 nucleotides agree with TRBD1. The CDR3 runs 16 residues. Trimming took 4 bases from V and 3 from J; bases not matched to a gene: 10. Germline V CDR1 and CDR2: MNHNS, SASEGT. The CDR3, as DNA: TGTGCCAGCAGTGTTACACCGGGACAGGAGTACACTGAAGCTTTCTTT. It encodes CASSVTPGQEYTEAFF.

The gene calls are TRBV4-3 and TRBJ2-2, with 9 bases aligning to TRBD2. This CDR3 region has 17 residues. J lost 5 bases, V lost 1 base, and 8 bases had no gene match. Germline loops: CDR1 LGHNA, CDR2 YSLEER. CDR3 sequence: CASSQVPGLASTGELFF. The CDR3 DNA sequence: TGCGCCAGCAGCCAAGTTCCGGGACTAGCTTCTACCGGGGAGCTGTTTTTT.

Ten or more counts support this clonotype. The gene calls are TRBV28 and TRBJ2-5, with D unresolved. V was clipped by 4 bases and J by 3 bases, with 12 bases between them. In germline, CDR1 is MDHEN, CDR2 SYDVKM. The CDR3 contains 14 residues. CDR3 nucleotides: TGTGCCAGCAGTTCGGGTAGTTCGGAAGAGACCCAGTACTTC. Translating it yields CASSSGSSEETQYF.

This clonotype was observed a handful of times. This chain connects TRBV5-1 to TRBJ1-6, with D perhaps TRBD1 (5 bases). The germline gives CDR1 SGHRS, CDR2 YFSETQ. Trimming stripped 0 bases from V and 4 bases from J, with 8 bases between. This CDR3 comprises 15 residues. The CDR3 spells CASSLDRSYNSPLHF. CDR3 nucleotide sequence: TGCGCCAGCAGCTTGGACAGGTCTTATAATTCACCCCTCCACTTT.